The 32 T cell receptor beta chains below all came from one sample that was sequenced in a study of T cell repertoires in cytomegalovirus infection. TCRdb re-called the reads with MiXCR, one entry per CDR3 protein. The sample holds about 400,000 distinct CDR3 sequences, 15% to 20% seen once. Sequences were obtained from PBMCs. These receptors originate from a human donor in good health (CMV status not recorded). Some clones in this sample may be carry-over from other donors' samples.

This chain uses TRBV6-2 or TRBV6-3 with TRBJ2-1; perhaps TRBD1 as D (5 bases). Germline CDR1 reads MNHEY; CDR2 reads SVGEGT. The V and J ends lost 6 bases and 8 bases respectively, with 11 bases between them. The CDR3 has 12 residues. CDR3 sequence (DNA): TGTGCCAGCAGCCAGCAGGGCTATGAGCAGTTCTTC. This translates into CASSQQGYEQFF.

This clonotype was observed many times. The rearrangement uses TRBV7-8 and TRBJ2-7, with no clear D. The V and J ends lost 1 base and 0 bases respectively, with 7 bases between them. CDR1 is SGHVS and CDR2 is FQNEAQ in the germline V gene. This CDR3 region has 14 residues. The CDR3 nucleotides read TGTGCCAGCAGCTTAGATCCGGGCTCCTACGAGCAGTACTTC. This translates into CASSLDPGSYEQYF.

This clonotype was counted only a few times. The chain links TRBV20-1 to TRBJ1-4; D gene ambiguous. The ends were cut back, 6 bases at V and 4 bases at J, with 12 bases in the middle. Germline V CDR1 and CDR2: DFQATT, SNEGSKA (reference sequence). This CDR3 contains 13 residues. This CDR3 reads CSARTVINEKLFF. CDR3 sequence (DNA): TGCAGTGCCAGGACGGTAATTAATGAAAAACTGTTTTTT.

This chain uses TRBV5-6 with TRBJ1-2; 7 bases align to TRBD1. Trimming took 0 bases from V and 6 from J; bases not matched to a gene: 8. There are 15 residues in the CDR3. Germline values: CDR1 SGHDT, CDR2 YYEEEE. The CDR3 bases are TGTGCCAGCAGCTTGGCCGACAGGGAGTATAATGGCTACACCTTC. This translates into CASSLADREYNGYTF.

This clonotype was observed a few times. J is TRBJ1-1 and V is TRBV12-3 or TRBV12-4; tentatively, D is TRBD1 (5 bases). V was clipped by 3 bases and J by 1 base, with 12 bases between them. The length of the CDR3 is 15 residues. The CDR3 DNA sequence: TGTGCCAGCAGTTTGGCAGGGAGTAGGAACACTGAAGCTTTCTTT. Residues: CASSLAGSRNTEAFF.

On this clonotype itself: The junction departs from germline at one end; a sequencing error may be responsible. The chain employs TRBV28 and TRBJ1-5, with D perhaps matching TRBD1 (6 bases). Germline-derived CDR1 and CDR2 are MDHEN and SYDVKM. The CDR3 has 15 residues. The CDR3 nucleotides are TGTGCCAGCAGTTCCCAACAGGGAGGCGCTCAGCCGCAGCATTTT. It is translated as CASSSQQGGAQPQHF.

There are many counts of this clonotype. This rearrangement joins TRBV6-1 to TRBJ2-5; TRBD2 is a possible D gene (6 bases). The V gene lost 6 bases and the J gene lost 5 bases, with 13 bases spanning the gap. This CDR3 spans 13 amino acids. The germline V gene has CDR1 MNHNS and CDR2 SASEGT. The CDR3 DNA reads as TGTGCCAGCAGCGGCGGGACTCCGGAGACCCAGTACTTC. Residues: CASSGGTPETQYF.

This clonotype turned up a few times. The chain employs TRBV6-6 and TRBJ2-3, with 11 bases lining up with TRBD2. V lost 5 bases and J lost 4; bases outside the gene matches: 5. Germline V gene data show CDR1 as MNHNY and CDR2 as SVGAGI (reference sequence). This CDR3 has 15 amino acids. CDR3 nucleotide sequence: TGTGCCAGCAGTCCGACTAGCGGGATCTCAGATACGCAGTATTTT. It translates to CASSPTSGISDTQYF.

The table lists this clonotype with a few counts. The genes are TRBV2 and TRBJ1-1; 10 bases map to TRBD1. The CDR3 contains 17 residues. J gave up 4 bases and V 7 bases, and 15 bases lay outside the gene matches. Germline V gene data show CDR1 as SNHLY and CDR2 as FYNNEI. DNA of the CDR3: TGTGCCAGCAATGAGGGGACAGGGGTGCCGGGGGTCACTGAAGCTTTCTTT. This encodes CASNEGTGVPGVTEAFF.

The rearrangement uses TRBV14 and TRBJ1-1; D gene unclear. The CDR3 is 13 residues long. The V gene lost 4 bases and the J gene lost 3 bases, with 9 bases spanning the gap. Germline lookup yields CDR1 SGHDN and CDR2 FVKESK. This CDR3 is CASSPHADTEAFF. The CDR3 coding sequence is TGTGCCAGCAGCCCCCACGCGGACACTGAAGCTTTCTTT.

The genes are TRBV11-2 and TRBJ2-3, with 9 nucleotides matching TRBD2. The CDR3 runs to 16 residues. After removal of 1 base from V and 6 bases from J, the junction contained 8 bases not matched to a gene. Germline CDR1 is SGHAT and CDR2 is FQNNGV. The CDR3 sequence is CASSLALAGPVDTQYF. CDR3 coding DNA: TGTGCCAGCAGCTTAGCCCTAGCGGGACCAGTCGATACGCAGTATTTT.

About this clonotype: The junction differs from germline at one of its ends, possibly a read error. V usage is TRBV28 and J usage is TRBJ2-7; TRBD2 might be the D (7 bases). CDR1 and CDR2 (germline): MDHEN, SYDVKM. The CDR3 covers 16 residues. Written as DNA, the CDR3 is TGTCCCAGCAGTAGGGGGACGGGGGGCCCAACCTACGAGCAGTACTTC. Amino acid sequence: CPSSRGTGGPTYEQYF.

This clonotype was counted ten times or more. The chain combines TRBV7-2 with TRBJ1-2; no reliable D call. The CDR3 is 12 residues long. From germline, CDR1 is SGHTA and CDR2 FQGNSA. V dropped 1 base and J dropped 7 bases, with 7 bases sitting between them. The CDR3 DNA sequence: TGTGCCAGCAGCTTAGATGGCAGTGGCTACACCTTC. This sequence encodes CASSLDGSGYTF.

The V call is TRBV20-1, the J call TRBJ2-7; 15 positions match TRBD2. The CDR3 is made up of 16 amino acids. With 3 bases clipped from V and 7 bases from J, the junction kept 10 bases outside the gene matches. In germline, CDR1 is DFQATT, CDR2 SNEGSKA (reference sequence). The CDR3 DNA sequence: TGCAGTGCTAGCGGACTAGCGGGAGGGTTTTCGAGGGAGCAGTACTTC. Amino acids: CSASGLAGGFSREQYF.

This clonotype has at least ten counts. This chain connects TRBV7-2 to TRBJ2-5; maybe TRBD2 (5 bases). Trimming cost V 4 bases and J 9 bases, with 12 bases left between them. The germline V gene encodes CDR1 SGHTA and CDR2 FQGNSA. The CDR3 is made up of 12 amino acids. DNA of the CDR3: TGTGCCAGCAGCTCCTCCGGGGTGCCCCAGTACTTC. It encodes CASSSSGVPQYF.

This clonotype was recorded a few times. The chain recombines TRBV28 with TRBJ2-1, with D hard to call. In germline, CDR1 is MDHEN, CDR2 SYDVKM. V lost 7 bases to trimming and J lost 0 bases, with 7 bases between them. The CDR3 is 13 amino acids. CDR3 DNA sequence: TGTGCCAGCAAAGGCCGCTCCTACAATGAGCAGTTCTTC. Translation: CASKGRSYNEQFF.

This chain uses TRBV5-6 with TRBJ1-1; D gene uncertain. CDR3 length: 15 amino acids. The V gene lost 4 bases and the J gene lost 5 bases, with 18 bases spanning the gap. The germline gives CDR1 SGHDT, CDR2 YYEEEE. The CDR3 sequence: CASSARPPEKTEAFF. Written as DNA, the CDR3 is TGTGCCAGCAGCGCTAGACCCCCAGAAAAGACTGAAGCTTTCTTT.

The DNA of the CDR3 is TGTGCCAGCAGCGAACTGGGGGGAGGGCGCACAGATACGCAGTATTTT. Translating gives CASSELGGGRTDTQYF. The V call is TRBV7-9, the J call TRBJ2-3, with 7 bases that match TRBD2. The CDR3 extends over 16 amino acids. Trimming at V came to 5 bases and at J to 1 base, leaving 9 bases not matched to a gene. The germline gives CDR1 SEHNR, CDR2 FQNEAQ (reference sequence).

Ten or more counts support this clonotype. The chain links TRBV7-8 to TRBJ2-3, with D perhaps given as TRBD1 or TRBD2 (6 bases each). The CDR3 length is 16 residues. The germline V and J ends were trimmed by 2 bases and 3 bases, with 15 bases remaining between them. Germline CDR1 is SGHVS and CDR2 is FQNEAQ. DNA for the CDR3: TGTGCCAGCAGCTTAAAGTTGGGGGGCTGGACAGATACGCAGTATTTT. This translates into CASSLKLGGWTDTQYF.

This clonotype has ten or more counts. The rearrangement uses TRBV7-2 and TRBJ2-7; D ambiguous. Germline CDR1 SGHTA, CDR2 FQGNSA. The CDR3 has 11 amino acids. V was shortened by 3 bases and J by 10 bases, with 10 bases between the two germline ends. The CDR3 sequence is CASSFRGPQYF. The CDR3 DNA is TGTGCCAGCAGCTTTCGAGGCCCACAGTACTTC.

The rearrangement joins TRBV19 to TRBJ1-5; 8 bases align to TRBD1. V dropped 5 bases and J dropped 6; count of bases not matched to a gene: 9. CDR1 and CDR2 (germline): LNHDA, SQIVND (reference sequence). CDR3 length: 15 residues. The CDR3 DNA reads TGTGCCAGTAGTGGACAGGGACCCACAGGTCAGCCCCAGCATTTT. It translates to CASSGQGPTGQPQHF.

The chain combines TRBV2 with TRBJ2-7; D perhaps matches TRBD2 (7 bases). Germline-derived CDR1 and CDR2 are SNHLY and FYNNEI. This CDR3 contains 14 residues. The germline V and J ends were trimmed by 2 bases and 2 bases, with 10 bases remaining between them. As DNA, the CDR3 is TGTGCCAGCAGTGAATTGGGGGGGCCCTACGAGCAGTACTTC. The encoded protein is CASSELGGPYEQYF.

The V and J genes are TRBV7-2 and TRBJ2-3; 7 positions match TRBD2. The CDR3 runs to 15 residues. V was pared by 5 bases and J by 3 bases, with 8 bases of the junction left unmatched. Germline CDR1 and CDR2: SGHTA and FQGNSA. The CDR3 here is CASSLQRGPTDTQYF. DNA for the CDR3: TGTGCCAGCAGCCTACAGCGGGGTCCTACAGATACGCAGTATTTT.

This clonotype was counted between two and nine times. The CDR3 loop is CASSSLGGAGGGTQYF. For the CDR3, the DNA is TGTGCCAGCAGCTCCCTCGGCGGGGCGGGAGGAGGGACCCAGTACTTC. V gene TRBV7-2 combines with J gene TRBJ2-5; 8 positions agree with TRBD2. Germline V CDR1 and CDR2: SGHTA, FQGNSA. The length of the CDR3 is 16 residues. V lost 4 bases, J lost 7 bases, and 14 bases stayed unmatched.

V is TRBV19 and J is TRBJ1-4; D possibly corresponds to TRBD1 (5 bases). V lost 3 bases to trimming and J lost 4 bases, with 27 bases between them. The length of the CDR3 is 20 residues. The germline CDR1 and CDR2 sequences are LNHDA and SQIVND (reference sequence). CDR3 DNA: TGTGCCAGTAGTATGGTGCTGCAGGGCAGATCCCGTCGGGATAATGAAAAACTGTTTTTT. It is translated as CASSMVLQGRSRRDNEKLFF. Variable domain in full (rest from reference TRBV19 and TRBJ1-4): DGGITQSPKYLFRKEGQNVTLSCEQNLNHDAMYWYRQDPGQGLRLIYYSQIVNDFQKGDIAEGYSVSREKKESFPLTVTSAQKNPTAFYLCASSMVLQGRSRRDNEKLFFGSGTQLSVL.

This clonotype turned up a few times. V gene TRBV4-1 combines with J gene TRBJ1-4; tentatively, D is TRBD1 (5 bases). The CDR3 is 15 amino acids. CDR1 is MGHRA, CDR2 YSYEKL, per germline. V shed 7 bases and J shed 5 bases, with 17 bases lying between them. The CDR3 sequence is CASNAPGRRNEKLFF. The CDR3 coding sequence is TGCGCCAGCAACGCACCGGGACGGAGGAATGAAAAACTGTTTTTT.

This clonotype was detected ten times or more. J is TRBJ2-5 and V is TRBV7-2, with 7 bases lining up with TRBD2. V lost 6 bases to trimming and J lost 4 bases; unmatched junction nucleotides: 8. The CDR3 has 14 residues. Germline V gene lookup returns CDR1 SGHTA and CDR2 FQGNSA. The CDR3, as DNA: TGTGCCAGCAGTACCGGGCCGGGGGGAGAGACCCAGTACTTC. Translating it yields CASSTGPGGETQYF.

V gene TRBV6-1 combines with J gene TRBJ2-7, with D unclear. This CDR3 has 11 residues. CDR1 MNHNS and CDR2 SASEGT come from the germline V gene. Between the trimmed V and J ends, which lost 3 bases and 9 bases, there was a span of 9 bases. The CDR3 bases are TGTGCCAGCAGTGAGACCCTGGGGCAGTACTTC. Amino acid sequence: CASSETLGQYF.

This clonotype was observed a few times. CDR3: CATSREYGSNYGYTF. The CDR3 nucleotides are TGTGCCACCAGCAGAGAGTACGGATCTAACTATGGCTACACCTTC. The chain couples TRBV15 to TRBJ1-2; no definite D call. Germline V CDR1 and CDR2: LNHNV, YYDKDF (reference sequence). V lost 0 bases, J lost 0 bases, and 8 bases lay in between. This CDR3 comprises 15 residues.

The gene calls are TRBV6-1 and TRBJ1-4; 8 bases align to TRBD1. Looked up from germline, CDR1 is MNHNS and CDR2 is SASEGT. V lost 11 bases to trimming and J lost 8 bases; unmatched junction nucleotides: 13. This CDR3 region has 14 residues. DNA of the CDR3: TGTGCCGGGGGCCGGGGCAGGGGGCAGGAAAAACTGTTTTTT. Translated: CAGGRGRGQEKLFF.

This clonotype was detected many times. The gene calls are TRBV7-9 and TRBJ1-1; D gene ambiguous. Germline V gene sequence: CDR1 SEHNR, CDR2 FQNEAQ (reference sequence). This CDR3 has 12 residues. Between the trimmed V and J ends, which lost 3 bases and 8 bases, there was a span of 10 bases. The CDR3 sequence: CASSFRTAEAFF. The CDR3 DNA follows: TGTGCCAGCAGCTTTAGGACTGCGGAAGCTTTCTTT.

Many counts were recorded for this clonotype. The genes are TRBV6-2 or TRBV6-3 and TRBJ1-5; D might be TRBD1 (6 bases). Trimming took off 7 bases at V and 3 bases at J, with 10 bases between the two ends. The CDR3 consists of 13 residues. Germline assignment: CDR1 MNHEY and CDR2 SVGEGT. The CDR3 nucleotides read TGTGCCAGCAAGGGGGTGTTCAATCAGCCCCAGCATTTT. Translation: CASKGVFNQPQHF.